The T cell receptor (beta chain) under discussion was sequenced for a study of immune cell composition in non-small cell lung cancer (dated by TCRdb to 2017 to 2019). Notes on the research overall: To assign histologic subtype, which was mostly lung adenocarcinoma or squamous cell carcinoma, H&E was combined with p63, CK5, Napsin A and TTF-1 immunohistochemistry. TCR-beta sequencing (Adaptive Biotechnologies) was performed on 34 paired NSCLC tumour and non-adjacent lung specimens plus 26 tumour-only specimens. For supplementary cohort #1, made up of roughly ten lung adenocarcinoma cases, paired tumour/lung TCR-beta sequencing was done and TIL populations were generated so that tumour reactivity could be assessed. The subtype comparisons left out a handful of tumour specimens with TCR-beta data because those specimens were rare histological subtypes.

Frozen aliquots of unsorted single-cell suspensions were used for genomic DNA extraction with the QIAamp DNA kit. Tumour samples were surgically resected non-small cell lung cancer tissue. Tissues arrived within 2 hours of resection and were immediately processed into single-cell suspensions. Tissue was mechanically dissociated and enzymatically digested with DNase I, collagenase I and hyaluronidase for approximately 32 minutes at 37 °C, then filtered and RBC-lysed. CDR1 and CDR2, looked up from the germline V gene, are SGHVS and FQNEAQ. The CDR3, cysteine through phenylalanine, is 18 amino acids long. Left in the record is the CDR3 DNA by itself, 54 bases read in frame from the first base. V is pruned by 3 bases and J by 4 bases, leaving 16 bases of the junction without a gene match. This clone was observed a few times. It lacks a known antigen. No qualities accompany the bases; no much larger clone lies one base away.

TCR-beta CDR3 regions were amplified from genomic DNA by a two-step multiplex PCR, with the second step adding Illumina-compatible adaptors. TCR-beta immunosequencing was performed on an Illumina platform as a commercial immunoSEQ service. The original pipeline was this. Repertoires were summarised as Top 10 Clones, the percentage of T-cell templates from the ten most frequent sequences, and productive clonality. Values of productive clonality ranged from 0 to 1, with a monoclonal population indicated by a value of 1. Tumour-associated clones, identified using log10 scatter plots, were defined as sequences that made up at least 0.1% of tumour T-cell templates and were not found in the matched non-adjacent lung. Student's t-tests were used for two-group comparisons, ANOVA for comparisons across stages, and linear regression for relationships, with analyses done in GraphPad Prism7 and R. Not all clones reach the TCRdb copy of this immuneACCESS table, which keeps in-frame sequences only. Checked studies attribute under half of the gap to unresolved V genes and leave the rest unexplained. The V and J calls and clone size come from that table; D and trimming were worked out from the DNA. In this sample the table shows over 4,500 clones, about three quarters of which occur a single time. The ten largest clones represent around 20% of the sample.

Findings and caveats that apply to the study as a whole: The reactivity cohort was only around 9 cases, and tumour-reactive clones were not shown to share sequences with the dominant in vivo tumour-associated clones. In approximately 10 adenocarcinoma cases, maximal tumour-associated clone frequency correlated strongly with TIL tumour reactivity, whereas overall clonality did not. Nearly half of NSCLC cases had tumour-associated clones >0.5%, with roughly 80% of squamous carcinomas showing such clones compared with about 31% of adenocarcinomas. No significant correlation was found between tumour TCR-beta clonality and smoking pack-years. Compared with lung adenocarcinoma tumours, lung squamous cell carcinoma showed significantly higher Top 10 clone scores and productive clonality.

The sequence was obtained from a human donor with non-small cell lung cancer. The material sequenced was lung tumor tissue. The chain is made from TRBV7-8 and TRBJ2-5; a stretch of 8 junction bases matches TRBD1. The encoded CDR3 is CASSFPIPRQGTPETQYF. The nucleotide sequence reads TGTGCCAGCAGCTTCCCAATCCCTCGACAGGGGACGCCAGAGACCCAGTACTTC.